This T cell receptor beta chain was recorded in a study of blood T cell repertoires in COVID-19. Study-wide context: T cells, B-cell-depleted T cells, or PBMCs provided the cDNA or gDNA that served as material.

As originally analysed: It was from reference gene primer amplification that nucleated cell counts were estimated. This table comes from immunoSEQ multiplex PCR, and its TCRdb copy is limited to in-frame clones, with some not included. For V, J and clone size, that table is used; D and trimming come from the DNA. This repertoire shows more than 35,000 clones, nearly 70% found once; its top ten account for 5.5% to 6.5%. This CDR3 is 16 amino acids long. Germline V CDR1 and CDR2: LGHNT, FRNRAP. The junction had 7 bases not matched to a gene; V was cut back by 2 bases and J by 8 bases. This chain uses TRBV12-5 with TRBJ2-1, with 12 nucleotides matching TRBD2. Sequencing was carried out using peripheral blood. The TCR sequence derives from a man older than 75 with acute or convalescent COVID-19. The CDR3 DNA follows: TGTGCTAGTGGTTTGCCTAGACTAGCGGGGGAATATGAGCAGTTCTTC. Translated: CASGLPRLAGEYEQFF.